The sequence of this T cell receptor (beta chain) was determined in a study of control samples from healthy donors and cancer patients. From germline, CDR1 is KGHDR and CDR2 SFDVKD. The CDR3 has 15 residues. V shed 5 bases, J shed 0 bases, and the junction held 2 bases outside the gene matches. The data were produced by immunoSEQ multiplex PCR, yet TCRdb's version contains in-frame clones alone and is incomplete. The repertoire holds approximately 150,000 clones, with roughly 91% as singletons. This chain connects TRBV24-1 to TRBJ2-1; 8 bases line up with TRBD1. Sequencing was performed on PBMCs. This receptor was identified in a man in his fifties or sixties with head and neck cancer. The CDR3 spells CATSGTGSSYNEQFF. CDR3 coding DNA: TGTGCCACCAGTGGGACAGGGAGCTCCTACAATGAGCAGTTCTTC.